The clone carrying this T cell receptor (beta chain) was seen a handful of times. Expressed TCRB transcripts were sequenced, since all the RNA that had been isolated was reverse transcribed. This table comes from immunoSEQ multiplex PCR, and its TCRdb copy is limited to in-frame clones, with some not included. The table has roughly 170,000 clones, about an eighth seen once. This entry is derived from a study of beta chain features in type 1 diabetes. The trim removed 3 bases at V and 5 bases at J, leaving 5 bases unmatched. CDR3 length equals 14 residues. Germline assignment: CDR1 SGHVS and CDR2 FQNEAQ.

The clonotype originates from a woman in her late teens or twenties in good health. The chain is built from TRBV7-8 and TRBJ2-7, with TRBD1 matching over 9 bases. The sample was central memory CD4+ T cells from blood. In DNA, the CDR3 is TGTGCCAGCAGCTTGAACAGGGGGCGCGACGAGCAGTACTTC. Translation: CASSLNRGRDEQYF.